The T cell receptor (beta chain) under discussion was sequenced for a study of T cell repertoires in cytomegalovirus infection. Study information: CMV infection plus the matching HLA type was flagged by public TCR beta signatures.

This clonotype showed up many times. Its specificity is unknown. Overall study results and limits: It was HLA-C-restricted CMV-specific TCR beta clonotypes that dominated the response ex vivo. The cumulative frequency of public TCR beta families distinguished individuals who carried CMV together with the relevant HLA.

TCRdb passed the reads through MiXCR, listing each CDR3 protein once. The sample has hundreds of thousands of distinct CDR3 sequences, 6% to 8% seen once. This TCR derives from a human donor in good health (CMV status not recorded). Some clones in this sample may be carry-over from other donors' samples. Specimen: PBMCs.

Here the CDR3 DNA reads TGCAGCGTCGTACTAGCGGGGGGATCCGGGGCCAACGTCCTGACTTTC. This gives the protein CSVVLAGGSGANVLTF. The rearrangement joins TRBV29-1 to TRBJ2-6, with 12 bases identical to TRBD2. Germline loops: CDR1 SQVTM, CDR2 ANQGSEA. This CDR3 is 16 amino acids long. V gave up 6 bases and J gave up 4 bases; unmatched junction bases: 7. The variable domain in full, with the rest retrieved from reference TRBV29-1 and TRBJ2-6, is SAVISQKPSRDICQRGTSLTIQCQVDSQVTMMFWYRQQPGQSLTLIATANQGSEATYESGFVIDKFPISRPNLTFSTLTVSNMSPEDSSIYLCSVVLAGGSGANVLTFGAGSRLTVL.